The T cell receptor (beta chain) described here comes from a study of beta chain features in type 1 diabetes. Background on the study: Sorted cells examined across all samples numbered 85 million to 130 million. Findings and caveats of the study: Patients with Type 1 diabetes showed moderately but significantly shorter TCRB CDR3s in all four CD4+ subsets.

Each of the CD4+ naive, central memory, regulatory and stem cell-like memory populations was sorted via CD45RO/CCR7/CD25/CD127/CD95/CD27. Reverse transcription of all isolated RNA meant that expressed TCRB transcripts were sequenced. Mean read depth for naive, central memory and regulatory T cell samples was 3.5 million to 4.5 million reads. The repertoire was sequenced with immunoSEQ multiplex PCR; TCRdb's copy has only in-frame clones and lacks some. The table has around 500,000 clones, roughly 10% seen once; the top ten hold 0.04% to 0.05%. V lost 0 bases, J lost 3 bases, and 7 bases lay in between. The CDR3 covers 14 residues. CDR1 is SGHNT and CDR2 is YENEEA in the germline V gene. Worth noting for this clone: What it binds is unknown.

The TCR was taken from a woman under 30 in good health. This sequence joins TRBV11-3 and TRBJ2-3, with unresolved D. The sequenced sample consisted of naive CD4+ T cells from blood. CDR3 in DNA: TGTGCCAGCAGCTTAGAAGTTGGTACAGATACGCAGTATTTT. This codes for CASSLEVGTDTQYF. Looking up the rest from reference TRBV11-3 and TRBJ2-3 gives the full variable domain: EAGVVQSPRYKIIEKKQPVAFWCNPISGHNTLYWYLQNLGQGPELLIRYENEEAVDDSQLPKDRFSAERLKGVDSTLKIQPAELGDSAVYLCASSLEVGTDTQYFGPGTRLTVL.